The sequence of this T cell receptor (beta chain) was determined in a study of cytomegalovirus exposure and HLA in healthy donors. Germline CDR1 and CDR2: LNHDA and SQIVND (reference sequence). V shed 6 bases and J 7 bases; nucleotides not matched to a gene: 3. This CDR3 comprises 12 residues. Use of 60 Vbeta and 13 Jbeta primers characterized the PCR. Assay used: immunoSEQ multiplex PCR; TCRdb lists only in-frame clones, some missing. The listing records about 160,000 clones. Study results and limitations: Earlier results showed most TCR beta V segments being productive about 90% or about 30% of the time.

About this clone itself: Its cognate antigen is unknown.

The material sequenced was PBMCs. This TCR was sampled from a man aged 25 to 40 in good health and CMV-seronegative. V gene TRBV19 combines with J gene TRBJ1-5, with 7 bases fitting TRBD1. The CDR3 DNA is TGTGCCAGTAGGACAGGGCCCCAGCCCCAGCATTTT. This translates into CASRTGPQPQHF.